Each of the 12 T cell receptor beta chains below was sequenced from the same sample in a study of T cells after yellow fever vaccination. Each CDR3 protein is one row after TCRdb ran MiXCR on the 5' RACE reads. Seen here are about 260,000 distinct CDR3 sequences, about an eighth observed once, and the top ten hold around 0.55%. The sample in question was CD4+ T cells sorted from PBMCs, obtained 45 days after the yellow fever booster vaccination. Receptor source: a man between 25 and 39 years old who received the YFV17D yellow fever vaccine.

This rearrangement joins TRBV5-1 to TRBJ2-5; D is possibly TRBD2 (6 bases). The V end lost 0 bases, the J end lost 0 bases, and 12 bases lay between the germline ends. This CDR3 comprises 16 residues. Looked up from germline, CDR1 is SGHRS and CDR2 is YFSETQ. Here the CDR3 DNA reads TGCGCCAGCAGCTTGGTAGCGGCCCAGTACCAAGAGACCCAGTACTTC. Its protein product is CASSLVAAQYQETQYF.

The genes are TRBV20-1 and TRBJ2-2; D gene ambiguous. Germline CDR1 is DFQATT and CDR2 is SNEGSKA (reference sequence). Trimming took off 6 bases at V and 2 bases at J, with 22 bases between the two ends. The CDR3 has 17 residues. The DNA of the CDR3 is TGCAGTGCCTCCCCTGGATATTATAGCTCAAACACCGGGGAGCTGTTTTTT. It is translated as CSASPGYYSSNTGELFF.

This clonotype appeared once. The V call is TRBV3-1, the J call TRBJ2-7; a weak D match, TRBD2 (6 bases). The CDR3 sequence is 19 residues long. The V gene's germline CDR1 is LGHDT and CDR2 YNNKEL (reference sequence). The V gene lost 11 bases and the J gene lost 1 base, with 33 bases spanning the gap. In DNA form, the CDR3 reads TGTGCCTGCTCCAAGCGAGTCCTTTGGGCGACGGAGGGGTCCTACGAGCAGTACTTC. Residues: CACSKRVLWATEGSYEQYF.

The chain couples TRBV7-2 to TRBJ2-7; 14 positions agree with TRBD2. V shed 5 bases and J 6 bases; nucleotides not matched to a gene: 12. Germline V gene data show CDR1 as SGHTA and CDR2 as FQGNSA. The CDR3 is 17 amino acids. CDR3 DNA: TGTGCCAGCAGCCCGGGACTAGCGGGAGCCCGCGGGGGCGAGCAGTACTTC. It codes for CASSPGLAGARGGEQYF.

The chain combines TRBV7-2 with TRBJ1-1; D uncertain. CDR3 length: 12 amino acids. The V and J ends lost 3 bases and 7 bases respectively, with 9 bases between them. CDR1 is SGHTA and CDR2 is FQGNSA in the germline V gene. The CDR3 DNA reads as TGTGCCAGCAGCTTGAACCCCTATGAAGCTTTCTTT. Protein product: CASSLNPYEAFF.

This clonotype was counted at least ten times. The rearrangement joins TRBV19 to TRBJ2-2, with 9 bases matching TRBD1. The CDR3 covers 16 residues. Germline loops: CDR1 LNHDA, CDR2 SQIVND (reference sequence). The trim removed 5 bases at V and 4 bases at J, leaving 8 bases unmatched. For the CDR3, the DNA is TGTGCCAGTAGTCCATTGGGGACAGGGACCACCGGGGAGCTGTTTTTT. Protein sequence: CASSPLGTGTTGELFF. The full variable domain, completed using reference TRBV19 and TRBJ2-2, is DGGITQSPKYLFRKEGQNVTLSCEQNLNHDAMYWYRQDPGQGLRLIYYSQIVNDFQKGDIAEGYSVSREKKESFPLTVTSAQKNPTAFYLCASSPLGTGTTGELFFGEGSRLTVL.

As regards this clonotype: One end of the junction varies from germline; a read error may be responsible. The chain combines TRBV5-5 with TRBJ2-7; D is uncertain. The germline V gene has CDR1 SGHKS and CDR2 YYEKEE (reference sequence). The CDR3 contains 12 residues. The CDR3 is CASSLMGYGQYF. For the CDR3, the DNA is TGTGCCAGCAGCTTGATGGGTTACGGGCAGTACTTC.

The DNA for the CDR3 is TGTGCCAGCAGTTACGCACCGTCGGATGGCTACACCTTC. It yields the protein CASSYAPSDGYTF. The rearrangement joins TRBV6-6 to TRBJ1-2; D not resolved. V gave up 2 bases and J gave up 6 bases, with 10 bases separating them. The germline V gene encodes CDR1 MNHNY and CDR2 SVGAGI (reference sequence). CDR3 length: 13 residues.

J is TRBJ1-2 and V is TRBV5-1; TRBD1 agrees at 8 bases. The CDR3 totals 12 residues. With V trimmed by 4 bases and J by 7 bases, 3 bases remained unmatched. CDR1 and CDR2 from the germline V gene are SGHRS and YFSETQ. The CDR3 protein is CASSGGQGGYTF. In DNA form, the CDR3 reads TGCGCCAGCAGCGGAGGACAGGGTGGCTACACCTTC. Based on the CDR3 plus reference TRBV5-1 and TRBJ1-2, the full variable domain is KAGVTQTPRYLIKTRGQQVTLSCSPISGHRSVSWYQQTPGQGLQFLFEYFSETQRNKGNFPGRFSGRQFSNSRSEMNVSTLELGDSALYLCASSGGQGGYTFGSGTRLTVV.

This chain joins TRBV20-1 and TRBJ1-4, with TRBD1 matching 10 bases. This CDR3 is 14 amino acids long. The germline V gene encodes CDR1 DFQATT and CDR2 SNEGSKA (reference sequence). The ends lost 3 bases at V and 7 bases at J; junction bases unmatched: 5. The CDR3 sequence: CSARAGTGVEKLFF. Written as DNA, the CDR3 is TGCAGTGCTAGGGCTGGGACAGGGGTTGAAAAACTGTTTTTT.

This clonotype was seen a handful of times. The chain carries TRBV5-1 and TRBJ2-5; 7 bases align to TRBD2. The junction had 9 bases not matched to a gene; V was cut back by 3 bases and J by 4 bases. Germline CDR1 and CDR2: SGHRS and YFSETQ. The CDR3 sequence is 15 residues long. For the CDR3, the DNA is TGCGCCAGCAGCTCAGCCTCCACGGGGGGAGAGACCCAGTACTTC. Translating gives CASSSASTGGETQYF.

This clonotype occurred a few times. V gene TRBV12-3 or TRBV12-4 combines with J gene TRBJ2-3; the D is unclear. The CDR3 has 13 residues. V was cut by 6 bases and J by 0 bases, with 7 bases left in between. CDR3 nucleotide sequence: TGTGCCAGCAGATGGGCTAGCACAGATACGCAGTATTTT. Protein: CASRWASTDTQYF.